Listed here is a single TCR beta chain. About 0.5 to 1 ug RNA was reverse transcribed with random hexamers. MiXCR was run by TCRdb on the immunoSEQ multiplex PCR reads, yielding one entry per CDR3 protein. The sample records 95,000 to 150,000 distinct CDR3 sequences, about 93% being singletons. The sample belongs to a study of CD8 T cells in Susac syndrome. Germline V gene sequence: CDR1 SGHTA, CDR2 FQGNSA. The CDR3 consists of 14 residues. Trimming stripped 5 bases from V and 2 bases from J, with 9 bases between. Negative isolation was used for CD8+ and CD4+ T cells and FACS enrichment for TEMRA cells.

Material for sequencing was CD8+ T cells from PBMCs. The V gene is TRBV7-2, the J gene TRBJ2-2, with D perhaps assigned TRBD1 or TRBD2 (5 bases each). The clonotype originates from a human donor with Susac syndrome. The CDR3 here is CASSRGGNTGELFF. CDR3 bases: TGTGCCAGCAGCCGTGGGGGAAACACCGGGGAGCTGTTTTTT.